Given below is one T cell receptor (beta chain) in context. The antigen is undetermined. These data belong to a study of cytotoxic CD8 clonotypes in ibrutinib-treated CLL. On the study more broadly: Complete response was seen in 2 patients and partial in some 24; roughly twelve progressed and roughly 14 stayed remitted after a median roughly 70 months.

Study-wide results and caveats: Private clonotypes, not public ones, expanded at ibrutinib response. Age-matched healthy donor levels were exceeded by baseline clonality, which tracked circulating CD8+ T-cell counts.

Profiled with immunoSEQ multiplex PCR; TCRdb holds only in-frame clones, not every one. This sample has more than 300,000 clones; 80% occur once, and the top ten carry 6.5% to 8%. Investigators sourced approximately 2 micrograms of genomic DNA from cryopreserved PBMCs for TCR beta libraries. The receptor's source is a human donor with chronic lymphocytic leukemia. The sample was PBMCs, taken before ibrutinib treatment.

DNA for the CDR3: TGTGCCAGCAGTGATCGGGGAAGCCGGACTGAAGCTTTCTTT. Protein product: CASSDRGSRTEAFF. The chain combines TRBV6-1 with TRBJ1-1; D uncertain. With 3 bases removed from V and 5 bases from J, the gap between germline ends came to 13 bases. Germline V lookup: CDR1 MNHNS, CDR2 SASEGT. The CDR3 covers 14 residues.